Below, one T cell receptor beta chain is given with its context. Other DNA sequences in this sample translate to the same CDR3. The sample belongs to a study of blood T cell repertoires in COVID-19. V was clipped by 0 bases and J by 4 bases; unmatched bases: 5. Germline lookup yields CDR1 SGDLS and CDR2 YYNGEE. CDR3 length: 15 amino acids. Assay: immunoSEQ multiplex PCR; the TCRdb copy retains only in-frame clones and omits some. In the table there are 250,000 or so clones, just under 90% of which are singletons. The TCR sequence derives from a woman under 40 with acute COVID-19. The sequenced sample consisted of PBMCs or T cells enriched from blood (not recorded which). V gene TRBV9 combines with J gene TRBJ2-7; 9 positions agree with TRBD1. CDR3 residues: CASSVDGTGLYEQYF. The CDR3 DNA follows: TGTGCCAGCAGCGTAGACGGGACAGGGTTATACGAGCAGTACTTC.